The 11 T cell receptor beta chains listed next were all sequenced from one sample in a study of blood T cell repertoires in COVID-19. Clones were sequenced by immunoSEQ multiplex PCR, and TCRdb holds only the in-frame ones, with some missing. The table has more than 200,000 clones, 70% to 90% seen once. Sequenced input: peripheral blood. Source of these receptors: a man aged 50-59 years with acute or convalescent COVID-19.

This clone appeared a single time. CDR3: CASSPDQSGGSEQYF. In DNA form, the CDR3 reads TGTGCCAGCTCACCAGACCAGAGTGGGGGGAGCGAGCAGTACTTC. The rearrangement joins TRBV18 to TRBJ2-7; D might be TRBD2 (6 bases). Germline assignment: CDR1 KGHSH and CDR2 LQKENI. The CDR3 length is 15 residues. V lost 2 bases, J lost 6 bases, and 17 bases lay in between.

The chain is built from TRBV9 and TRBJ1-2, with D possibly being TRBD1 (6 bases). This CDR3 has 16 residues. Germline V gives CDR1 SGDLS, CDR2 YYNGEE. The V end lost 4 bases, the J end lost 4 bases, and 20 bases lay between the germline ends. The CDR3 nucleotides are TGTGCCAGCAGCCTTCGACCGGGACAAAGGGGCTATGGCTACACCTTC. Its translation: CASSLRPGQRGYGYTF.

This clone was detected once. The J gene is TRBJ1-1, the V gene TRBV5-1; no reliable D call. Trimming shortened V by 1 base and J by 1 base, and 11 bases separated the two germline ends. The CDR3 has 15 amino acids. CDR1 SGHRS and CDR2 YFSETQ come from the germline V gene. In DNA form, the CDR3 reads TGCGCCAGCAGCTTGAGATCGGCAGGGAACACTGAAGCTTTCTTT. Its translation: CASSLRSAGNTEAFF.

This sequence joins TRBV3-1 (or the pseudogene TRBV3-2) and TRBJ2-7; a weak D match, TRBD1 (5 bases). The CDR3 runs to 16 residues. In germline, CDR1 is LGHDT, CDR2 YNNKEL (reference sequence). Trimming cost V 0 bases and J 3 bases, with 15 bases left between them. The CDR3, as DNA: TGTGCCAGCAGCCAAGAGCTAAGACAGAAAGACTACGAGCAGTACTTC. This encodes CASSQELRQKDYEQYF.

This clone was detected once. The chain employs TRBV4-1 and TRBJ1-5; D is possibly TRBD1 (5 bases). Deletions cut 3 bases from V and 0 bases from J, with 12 bases between. The CDR3 has 16 residues. CDR1 is MGHRA and CDR2 is YSYEKL in the germline V gene. DNA of the CDR3: TGCGCCAGCAGCCAGGTAACAGGTTATAGCAATCAGCCCCAGCATTTT. It codes for CASSQVTGYSNQPQHF.

This chain connects TRBV9 to TRBJ2-5; 11 bases fit TRBD1. The CDR3 has 16 residues. CDR1 and CDR2 from the germline V gene are SGDLS and YYNGEE. V lost 3 bases, J lost 5 bases, and 9 bases stayed unmatched. The CDR3 nucleotides read TGTGCCAGCAGCGACCTAGGACAGGGGGCGTTTGAGACCCAGTACTTC. Encoded protein: CASSDLGQGAFETQYF.

V usage is TRBV25-1 and J usage is TRBJ2-7, with D hard to call. Germline-derived CDR1 and CDR2 are MGHDK and SYGVNS. CDR3 size: 12 residues. The V end was cut by 3 bases, the J end by 3 bases, with 6 bases between. CDR3 sequence: CASSDTVYEQYF. The CDR3 DNA is TGTGCCAGCAGTGACACAGTCTACGAGCAGTACTTC.

This clone was observed once. The chain is built from TRBV10-3 and TRBJ1-3; no clear D. CDR1 is ENHRY and CDR2 is SYGVKD in the germline V gene. V was trimmed by 0 bases and J by 3 bases, leaving 6 bases between them. The CDR3 has 14 amino acids. The CDR3 region has the DNA TGTGCCATCAGTGAGTCAGGAGGTGGAAACACCATATATTTT. Amino acids: CAISESGGGNTIYF.

This clone showed up just once. The chain carries TRBV30 and TRBJ1-5, with D hard to call. This CDR3 is built from 14 residues. V was cut by 1 base and J by 0 bases, with 7 bases left in between. Germline CDR1 is GTSNPN and CDR2 is SVGIG (reference sequence). The CDR3 region is CAWSGDYSNQPQHF. The CDR3 bases are TGTGCCTGGAGTGGAGATTATAGCAATCAGCCCCAGCATTTT.

V and J are TRBV28 and TRBJ1-2, with 9 bases identical to TRBD1. After removal of 2 bases from V and 6 bases from J, the junction contained 7 bases not matched to a gene. The germline V gene encodes CDR1 MDHEN and CDR2 SYDVKM. The CDR3 is 15 residues long. The CDR3 region is CASSLQNRGRDGYTF. The CDR3 region has the DNA TGTGCCAGCAGTTTACAAAACAGGGGGCGGGATGGCTACACCTTC.

The chain recombines TRBV9 with TRBJ1-5; D is ambiguous. Germline V CDR1 and CDR2: SGDLS, YYNGEE. Trimming took 0 bases from V and 9 from J, leaving 19 bases between them. CDR3 size: 16 residues. CDR3 sequence (DNA): TGTGCCAGCAGCGTAGGGTCTTCCGCCGGTGGAGGGCCCCAGCATTTT. It is translated as CASSVGSSAGGGPQHF.